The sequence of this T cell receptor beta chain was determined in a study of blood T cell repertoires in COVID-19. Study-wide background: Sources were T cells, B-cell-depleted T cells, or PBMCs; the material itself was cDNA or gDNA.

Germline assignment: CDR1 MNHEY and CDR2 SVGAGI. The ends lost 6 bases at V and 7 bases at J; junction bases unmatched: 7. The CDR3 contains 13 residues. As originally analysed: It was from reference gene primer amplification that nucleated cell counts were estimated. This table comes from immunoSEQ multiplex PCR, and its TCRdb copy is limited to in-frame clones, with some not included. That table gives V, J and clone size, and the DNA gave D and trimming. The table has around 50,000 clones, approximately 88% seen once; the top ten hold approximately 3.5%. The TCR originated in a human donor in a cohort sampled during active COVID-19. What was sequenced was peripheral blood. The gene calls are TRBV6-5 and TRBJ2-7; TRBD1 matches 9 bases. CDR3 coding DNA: TGTGCCAGCAGCTACGGACAGGGGATAGAGCAGTACTTC. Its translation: CASSYGQGIEQYF.